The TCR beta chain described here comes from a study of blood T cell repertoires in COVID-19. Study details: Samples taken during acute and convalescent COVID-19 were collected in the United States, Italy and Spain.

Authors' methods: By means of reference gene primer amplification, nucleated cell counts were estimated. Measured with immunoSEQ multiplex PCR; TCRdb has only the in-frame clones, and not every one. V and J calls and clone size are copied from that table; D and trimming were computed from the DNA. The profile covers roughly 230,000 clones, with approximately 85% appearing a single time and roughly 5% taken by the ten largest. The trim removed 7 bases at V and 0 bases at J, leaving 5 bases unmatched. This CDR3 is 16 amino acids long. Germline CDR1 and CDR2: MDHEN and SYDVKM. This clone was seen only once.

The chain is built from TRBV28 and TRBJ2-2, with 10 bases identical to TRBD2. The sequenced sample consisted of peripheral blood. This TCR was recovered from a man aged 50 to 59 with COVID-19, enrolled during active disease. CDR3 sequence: CASTPSGGANTGELFF. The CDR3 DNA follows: TGTGCCAGCACTCCGAGCGGGGGGGCGAACACCGGGGAGCTGTTTTTT.